This T cell receptor beta chain stems from a study of T cell changes during pregnancy in multiple sclerosis. CDR3 length: 15 amino acids. The V and J ends lost 2 bases and 3 bases respectively, with 11 bases between them. Germline-derived CDR1 and CDR2 are SGHRS and YFSETQ. Measured with immunoSEQ multiplex PCR; TCRdb has only the in-frame clones, and not every one. The sample yields 100,000 or so clones, roughly 94% seen once. This clonotype originated in a female donor in good health, enrolled as a control in a pregnancy study. Sequences were derived from peripheral blood, sampled after pregnancy. The gene calls are TRBV5-1 and TRBJ2-2; a possible D gene is TRBD2 (6 bases). The CDR3 loop reads CASSFGGEDTGELFF. CDR3 DNA: TGCGCCAGCAGCTTCGGGGGAGAAGACACCGGGGAGCTGTTTTTT.